One and the same sample provided the 22 T cell receptor beta chains below, sequenced in a study of shared clonotypes between healthy human individuals. This table comes from immunoSEQ multiplex PCR, and its TCRdb copy is limited to in-frame clones, with some not included. Of 550,000 to 650,000 clones in the sample, 95% to 97% are singletons; the top ten hold about 0.12%. Naive CD8 cells were CD45RO-negative, positively selected for CCR7, excluding terminally differentiated effector memory CD45RA+ cells. The specimen was naive CD8+ T cells sorted from blood. The receptors stem from a woman younger than 45 in good health.

V is TRBV28 and J is TRBJ2-7, with D maybe TRBD1 (6 bases). Trimming removed 6 bases from V and 11 bases from J, with 14 bases in between. This CDR3 contains 11 residues. Looked up from germline, CDR1 is MDHEN and CDR2 is SYDVKM. The CDR3: CASRQTGLKYF. The CDR3, as DNA: TGTGCCAGCAGGCAAACAGGGCTGAAGTACTTC. The whole variable domain, filled in from reference TRBV28 and TRBJ2-7, reads DVKVTQSSRYLVKRTGEKVFLECVQDMDHENMFWYRQDPGLGLRLIYFSYDVKMKEKGDIPEGYSVSREKKERFSLILESASTNQTSMYLCASRQTGLKYFGPGTRLTVT.

This chain links TRBV10-1 with TRBJ2-7; D may be TRBD2 (6 bases). CDR3 size: 15 residues. V gave up 2 bases and J gave up 3 bases, with 14 bases separating them. Germline V gene lookup returns CDR1 WNHNN and CDR2 SYGVQD (reference sequence). The CDR3 protein is CASSEGTDGYYEQYF. The CDR3 region has the DNA TGCGCCAGCAGTGAGGGGACTGACGGGTACTACGAGCAGTACTTC.

This chain connects TRBV2 to TRBJ2-1; tentative D call: TRBD1 (5 bases). The V and J ends lost 4 bases and 6 bases respectively, with 16 bases between them. The CDR3 covers 15 residues. The germline V gene has CDR1 SNHLY and CDR2 FYNNEI. The DNA for the CDR3 is TGTGCCAGCAGTGTCGGGCAAGGGGTGGGCAATGAGCAGTTCTTC. It yields the protein CASSVGQGVGNEQFF.

The rearrangement joins TRBV9 to TRBJ2-1, with D possibly TRBD2 on 5 matching bases. V gave up 3 bases and J gave up 5 bases, with 21 bases separating them. CDR1 SGDLS and CDR2 YYNGEE come from the germline V gene. CDR3 length: 17 residues. CDR3 DNA: TGTGCCAGCAGCGGACGGGGAGCGGAAAACACCAACAATGAGCAGTTCTTC. The encoded protein is CASSGRGAENTNNEQFF.

The chain couples TRBV27 to TRBJ2-6; D possibly corresponds to TRBD1 (5 bases). Germline loops: CDR1 MNHEY, CDR2 SMNVEV (reference sequence). The CDR3 totals 17 residues. V was trimmed by 4 bases and J by 0 bases, leaving 13 bases between them. The CDR3 spells CASSSQTAYSGANVLTF. As DNA, the CDR3 is TGTGCCAGCAGTTCCCAGACAGCCTACTCTGGGGCCAACGTCCTGACTTTC.

Comment on this clone: In the same sample, other DNA sequences code for this CDR3. This chain joins TRBV27 and TRBJ2-2; no clear D. Per the germline V gene, CDR1 is MNHEY and CDR2 is SMNVEV (reference sequence). Trimming shortened V by 3 bases and J by 6 bases, and 5 bases separated the two germline ends. This CDR3 region has 12 residues. CDR3 DNA: TGTGCCAGCAGTTTCGGGTCCGGGGAGCTGTTTTTT. Residues: CASSFGSGELFF.

The chain uses TRBV6-6 and TRBJ2-7, with TRBD2 identical over 7 bases. This CDR3 comprises 16 residues. CDR1 is MNHNY, CDR2 SVGAGI, per germline (reference sequence). With 0 bases clipped from V and 5 bases from J, the junction kept 10 bases outside the gene matches. The CDR3 DNA reads as TGTGCCAGCAGTTACTCAGGCCAGCGGGATGTTGACGAGCAGTACTTC. Amino acids: CASSYSGQRDVDEQYF.

The chain employs TRBV19 and TRBJ1-4; weak D call: TRBD1 (6 bases). CDR3 length equals 16 residues. The V gene lost 4 bases and the J gene lost 1 base, with 13 bases spanning the gap. The germline V gene has CDR1 LNHDA and CDR2 SQIVND (reference sequence). DNA for the CDR3: TGTGCCAGTAGTAATGGACAGAAGGTAACTAATGAAAAACTGTTTTTT. Its protein is CASSNGQKVTNEKLFF.

The chain is built from TRBV6-1 and TRBJ2-1, with TRBD2 identical over 13 bases. Germline loops: CDR1 MNHNS, CDR2 SASEGT. V trimming: 3 bases; J trimming: 4 bases; junction bases outside the gene matches: 15. This CDR3 spans 20 amino acids. The CDR3 DNA is TGTGCCAGCAGTGACCTGGGACTAGCGGGACCCCTCCTTTCGTACAATGAGCAGTTCTTC. This translates into CASSDLGLAGPLLSYNEQFF.

This clone was seen a few times. The V call is TRBV7-9, the J call TRBJ1-1, with 7 bases that match TRBD1. CDR1 SEHNR and CDR2 FQNEAQ come from the germline V gene (reference sequence). J gave up 8 bases and V 1 base, and 4 bases lay outside the gene matches. This CDR3 spans 13 amino acids. The CDR3 reads CASSLEGAWEAFF. The CDR3 DNA is TGTGCCAGCAGCTTAGAGGGGGCGTGGGAAGCTTTCTTT.

This rearrangement joins TRBV28 to TRBJ2-7, with TRBD1 matching over 9 bases. V shed 4 bases and J 2 bases; nucleotides not matched to a gene: 12. The CDR3 has 17 amino acids. Germline V lookup: CDR1 MDHEN, CDR2 SYDVKM. The chain's CDR3 is CASSSIYRDRVPYEQYF. DNA for the CDR3: TGTGCCAGCAGTTCAATATACCGGGACAGGGTGCCCTACGAGCAGTACTTC.

The chain employs TRBV10-2 and TRBJ2-7; TRBD2 matches 8 bases. The length of the CDR3 is 15 residues. Germline CDR1 is WSHSY and CDR2 is SAAADI. V trimming: 7 bases; J trimming: 0 bases; junction bases outside the gene matches: 8. The DNA of the CDR3 is TGCGCCAGCACTCTTGGACTAGCAAGCTCCTACGAGCAGTACTTC. This gives the protein CASTLGLASSYEQYF.

V and J are TRBV7-6 and TRBJ1-1, with 9 bases matching TRBD1. Germline CDR1 is SGHVS and CDR2 is FNYEAQ. The CDR3 spans 19 residues. Trimming at V came to 2 bases and at J to 0 bases, leaving 13 bases not matched to a gene. This CDR3 is CASSLKSSGTGSMNTEAFF. The CDR3 bases are TGTGCCAGCAGCTTAAAGTCGTCCGGGACAGGGTCCATGAACACTGAAGCTTTCTTT.

The chain uses TRBV27 and TRBJ1-2; no firm D call. Trimming left V 0 bases short and J 3 bases short, with 8 bases between. The CDR3 loop spans 14 amino acids. CDR1 is MNHEY and CDR2 is SMNVEV in the germline V gene (reference sequence). CDR3 in amino acids: CASSLSLGHYGYTF. The CDR3 region has the DNA TGTGCCAGCAGTTTATCTTTAGGACACTATGGCTACACCTTC.

This chain connects TRBV19 to TRBJ2-7; TRBD1 matches at 9 bases. Looked up from germline, CDR1 is LNHDA and CDR2 is SQIVND (reference sequence). CDR3 length: 14 residues. The trim removed 6 bases at V and 4 bases at J, leaving 7 bases unmatched. The CDR3 DNA reads as TGTGCCAGTAGGACGGGACAGGGACCTTACGAGCAGTACTTC. Protein: CASRTGQGPYEQYF. The complete variable domain, with remaining parts taken from reference TRBV19 and TRBJ2-7, reads DGGITQSPKYLFRKEGQNVTLSCEQNLNHDAMYWYRQDPGQGLRLIYYSQIVNDFQKGDIAEGYSVSREKKESFPLTVTSAQKNPTAFYLCASRTGQGPYEQYFGPGTRLTVT.

This chain joins TRBV28 and TRBJ2-5; possibly TRBD1 for D (7 bases). The CDR3 runs to 16 residues. Germline assignment: CDR1 MDHEN and CDR2 SYDVKM. V was cut by 7 bases and J by 11 bases, with 29 bases left in between. This CDR3 is CASNTIQGRLTNEQYF. Written as DNA, the CDR3 is TGTGCCAGCAATACAATACAGGGGAGGCTGACGAATGAGCAGTACTTC.

The chain employs TRBV11-2 and TRBJ2-7, with 7 bases that match TRBD1. This CDR3 region has 14 residues. Trimming cost V 6 bases and J 0 bases; bases outside gene matches: 5. Germline V CDR1 and CDR2: SGHAT, FQNNGV. CDR3 protein: CASRASGGSYEQYF. CDR3 sequence (DNA): TGTGCCAGCAGGGCCTCAGGGGGCTCCTACGAGCAGTACTTC.

The V call is TRBV29-1, the J call TRBJ2-1; TRBD2 aligns across 14 bases. The CDR3 length is 14 residues. V was clipped by 4 bases and J by 7 bases; unmatched bases: 3. CDR1 and CDR2 (germline): SQVTM, ANQGSEA. CDR3 protein: CSVGGTSGSNEQFF. CDR3 in DNA: TGCAGCGTTGGGGGGACTAGCGGGAGTAATGAGCAGTTCTTC.

CDR3 coding DNA: TGTGCCAGCAGATGGACCGATACAAACATTCAGTACTTC. The encoded protein is CASRWTDTNIQYF. V is TRBV2 and J is TRBJ2-4; unclear D gene. This CDR3 is built from 13 residues. CDR1 is SNHLY and CDR2 is FYNNEI in the germline V gene. With 6 bases removed from V and 6 bases from J, the gap between germline ends came to 12 bases. Full variable domain (remainder filled in from reference TRBV2 and TRBJ2-4): EPEVTQTPSHQVTQMGQEVILRCVPISNHLYFYWYRQILGQKVEFLVSFYNNEISEKSEIFDDQFSVERPDGSNFTLKIRSTKLEDSAMYFCASRWTDTNIQYFGAGTRLSVL.

The rearrangement links TRBV28 to TRBJ2-7; 14 bases are shared with TRBD2. This CDR3 comprises 18 residues. With 7 bases clipped from V and 4 bases from J, the junction kept 15 bases outside the gene matches. The germline CDR1 and CDR2 sequences are MDHEN and SYDVKM. CDR3 region: CASNTLRLAGGDRYEQYF. The CDR3 DNA follows: TGTGCCAGCAATACATTAAGACTAGCGGGAGGGGATAGGTACGAGCAGTACTTC.

The genes are TRBV7-9 and TRBJ1-2; tentatively, D is TRBD1 (6 bases). V was pared by 5 bases and J by 8 bases, with 12 bases between. The CDR3 consists of 12 residues. The germline V gene has CDR1 SEHNR and CDR2 FQNEAQ (reference sequence). In nucleotides, the CDR3 is TGTGCCAGCAGCCCACAGGGAGGCGGCTACACCTTC. This codes for CASSPQGGGYTF.

This sequence joins TRBV7-7 and TRBJ2-1; D unresolved. This CDR3 comprises 16 residues. Germline loops: CDR1 SSHAT, CDR2 FNYEAQ (reference sequence). V was pared by 1 base and J by 0 bases, with 10 bases between. CDR3 loop: CASSLDGQSSYNEQFF. The CDR3 bases are TGTGCCAGCAGCTTAGATGGGCAGAGCTCCTACAATGAGCAGTTCTTC.